This entry lists 15 T cell receptor beta chains sequenced from one sample in a study of monozygotic twins with inflammatory bowel disease. TCRdb reprocessed the 5' RACE reads; each CDR3 protein has one entry and no DNA is given. Here the sample table reports fewer than 400,000 distinct CDR3 sequences. What was sequenced was blood. These TCRs come from a human donor with ulcerative colitis or Crohn's disease, or a healthy co-twin of an affected twin (not recorded which).

The rearrangement joins TRBV5-6 to TRBJ1-6; no DNA is available, so the TRBD1 call from TCRdb remains unchecked. The germline CDR1 and CDR2 sequences are SGHDT and YYEEEE. The CDR3 covers 15 residues. CDR3 loop: CASSGTGQYNSPLHF.

J is TRBJ2-3 and V is TRBV5-4; TCRdb designates TRBD2, a call that cannot be tested without DNA. The germline V gene encodes CDR1 SGHNT and CDR2 YYREEE (reference sequence). The CDR3 is 14 amino acids. The CDR3 spells CASGSGRFTDTQYF.

The rearrangement joins TRBV7-2 to TRBJ2-7; no DNA is available, so the TRBD1 call from TCRdb remains unchecked. The CDR3 runs to 13 residues. The V gene's germline CDR1 is SGHTA and CDR2 FQGNSA. The CDR3 is CASSLSGTTEQYF.

This chain connects TRBV4-1 to TRBJ2-7; TCRdb calls TRBD1, which cannot be checked without DNA. There are 15 residues in the CDR3. CDR1 is MGHRA and CDR2 is YSYEKL in the germline V gene. CDR3 in amino acids: CASSQGQTLTYEQYF.

J is TRBJ2-3 and V is TRBV14; the TCRdb call, TRBD2, lacks DNA for checking. CDR3 length equals 22 residues. Germline lookup yields CDR1 SGHDN and CDR2 FVKESK. This CDR3 is CASSQRPGTSGTKWFFTDTQYF.

V and J are TRBV12-3 or TRBV12-4 and TRBJ1-2; TCRdb returns TRBD1, unconfirmable since there is no DNA. The CDR3 runs 15 residues. This CDR3 is CASSTRGSMGYGYTF.

The chain is built from TRBV18 and TRBJ1-3. CDR3 length: 16 amino acids. CDR1 is KGHSH, CDR2 LQKENI, per germline. The CDR3 sequence: CASSPQGLGAGNTIYF.

V usage is TRBV21-1 and J usage is TRBJ2-7. TRBV21-1 represents a pseudogene. The CDR3 covers 13 residues. This CDR3 is CASSILMRDEQYF.

The chain carries TRBV27 and TRBJ1-5; TCRdb reports TRBD1, a call that lacks DNA to check it against. The germline V gene encodes CDR1 MNHEY and CDR2 SMNVEV (reference sequence). This CDR3 is built from 14 residues. This CDR3 reads CASSPGTDKQPQHF.

The V and J genes are TRBV24-1 and TRBJ2-1; TCRdb proposes TRBD2, but this gene call is untestable without DNA. There are 22 residues in the CDR3. CDR1 KGHDR and CDR2 SFDVKD come from the germline V gene. This CDR3 is CATSDFQSPGQTGSGAYNEQFF.

V usage is TRBV11-3 and J usage is TRBJ2-7; TCRdb indicates TRBD1, and absent DNA this call remains unverified. The CDR3 loop spans 15 amino acids. Germline V CDR1 and CDR2: SGHNT, YENEEA. The CDR3 spells CASSFLSGHSYEQYF.

This chain uses TRBV12-3 or TRBV12-4 with TRBJ1-2. CDR3 size: 13 residues. CDR3 amino acids: CASSFRGGYGYTF.

V is TRBV5-5 and J is TRBJ1-1. This CDR3 is 14 amino acids long. Germline V CDR1 and CDR2: SGHKS, YYEKEE (reference sequence). The CDR3 spells CASSLGSWNTEAFF.

The chain couples TRBV28 to TRBJ1-2. CDR3 length: 13 amino acids. Germline CDR1 and CDR2: MDHEN and SYDVKM. CDR3 region: CASGWHSGYGYTF.

The chain is built from TRBV5-6 and TRBJ2-5. Per the germline V gene, CDR1 is SGHDT and CDR2 is YYEEEE. The CDR3 length is 13 residues. This CDR3 is CASSLYSIETQYF. Full variable domain (outside the CDR3, taken from reference TRBV5-6 and TRBJ2-5): DAGVTQSPTHLIKTRGQQVTLRCSPKSGHDTVSWYQQALGQGPQFIFQYYEEEERQRGNFPDRFSGHQFPNYSSELNVNALLLGDSALYLCASSLYSIETQYFGPGTRLLVL.